Only a few counts were recorded for the clone carrying this TCR beta chain. Generated by immunoSEQ multiplex PCR, the TCRdb table keeps only in-frame clones and is missing some. The sample holds 150,000 to 200,000 clones, approximately 85% seen once. Germline V lookup: CDR1 MNHEY, CDR2 SVGAGI. V lost 1 base and J 0 bases, leaving 6 bases between the germline ends. The CDR3 spans 15 residues. This entry is derived from a study of blood T cell repertoires in COVID-19. In assigning cohorts, the study relied on participant-reported clinical history. V gene TRBV6-5 combines with J gene TRBJ2-2; no reliable D call. This sequence was found in a woman aged 18-30 years who had recovered from COVID-19. The sample comprised PBMCs or T cells enriched from blood (not recorded which). This chain's CDR3 is CASSYFTANTGELFF. In nucleotides, the CDR3 is TGTGCCAGCAGTTACTTCACAGCGAACACCGGGGAGCTGTTTTTT.